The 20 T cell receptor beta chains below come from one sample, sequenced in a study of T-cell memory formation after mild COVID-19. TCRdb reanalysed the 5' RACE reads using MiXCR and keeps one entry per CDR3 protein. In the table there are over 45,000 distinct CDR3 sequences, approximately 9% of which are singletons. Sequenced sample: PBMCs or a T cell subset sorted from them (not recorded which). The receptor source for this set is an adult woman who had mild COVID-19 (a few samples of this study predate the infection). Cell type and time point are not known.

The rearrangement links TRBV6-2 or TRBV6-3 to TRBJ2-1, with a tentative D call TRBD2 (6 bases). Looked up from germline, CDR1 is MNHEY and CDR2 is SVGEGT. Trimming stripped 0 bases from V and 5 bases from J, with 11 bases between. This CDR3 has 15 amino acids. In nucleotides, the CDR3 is TGTGCCAGCAGTTACTCGACGGGACTCAACAATGAGCAGTTCTTC. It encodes CASSYSTGLNNEQFF.

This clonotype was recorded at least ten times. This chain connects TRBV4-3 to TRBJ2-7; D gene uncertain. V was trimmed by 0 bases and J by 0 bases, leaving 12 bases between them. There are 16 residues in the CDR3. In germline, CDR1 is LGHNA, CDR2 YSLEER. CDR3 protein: CASSQDTTPASYEQYF. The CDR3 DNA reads TGCGCCAGCAGCCAAGATACTACACCCGCCTCCTACGAGCAGTACTTC.

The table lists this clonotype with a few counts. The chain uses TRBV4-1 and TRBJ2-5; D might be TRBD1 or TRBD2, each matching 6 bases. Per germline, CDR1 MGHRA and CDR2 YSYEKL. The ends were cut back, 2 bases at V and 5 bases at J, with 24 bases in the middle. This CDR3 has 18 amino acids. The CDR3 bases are TGCGCCAGCAGCCAATCCCTTGCGTACGGGGGCGGTTTTGAGACCCAGTACTTC. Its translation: CASSQSLAYGGGFETQYF.

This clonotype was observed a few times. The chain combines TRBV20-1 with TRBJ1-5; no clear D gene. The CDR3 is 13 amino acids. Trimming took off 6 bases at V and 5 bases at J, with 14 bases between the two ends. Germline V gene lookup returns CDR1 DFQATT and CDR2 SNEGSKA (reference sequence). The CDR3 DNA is TGCAGTGCGTCACCAAGCGGGGATCAGCCCCAGCATTTT. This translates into CSASPSGDQPQHF.

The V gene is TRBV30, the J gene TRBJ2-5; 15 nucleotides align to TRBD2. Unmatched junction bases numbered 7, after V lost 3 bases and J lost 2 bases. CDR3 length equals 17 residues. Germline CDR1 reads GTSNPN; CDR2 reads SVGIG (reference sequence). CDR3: CAWREGLAGGTQETQYF. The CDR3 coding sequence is TGTGCCTGGAGGGAGGGACTAGCGGGAGGTACTCAAGAGACCCAGTACTTC.

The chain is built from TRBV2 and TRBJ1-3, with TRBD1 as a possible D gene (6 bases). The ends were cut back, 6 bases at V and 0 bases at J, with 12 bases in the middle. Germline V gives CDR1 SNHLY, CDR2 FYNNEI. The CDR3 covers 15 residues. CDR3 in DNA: TGTGCCAGCAGGGAGGACAGTTTCTCTGGAAACACCATATATTTT. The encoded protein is CASREDSFSGNTIYF.

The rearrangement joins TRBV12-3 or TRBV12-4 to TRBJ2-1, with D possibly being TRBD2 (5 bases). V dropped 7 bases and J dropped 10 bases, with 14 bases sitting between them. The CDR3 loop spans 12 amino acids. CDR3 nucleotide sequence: TGTGCCAGCACCTCGGGGTTAGGCGAGCAGTTCTTC. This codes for CASTSGLGEQFF.

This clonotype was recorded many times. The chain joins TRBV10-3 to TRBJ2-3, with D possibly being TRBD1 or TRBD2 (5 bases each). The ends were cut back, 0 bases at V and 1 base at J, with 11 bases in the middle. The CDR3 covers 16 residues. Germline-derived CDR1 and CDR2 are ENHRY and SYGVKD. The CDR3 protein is CAISESRQGGTDTQYF. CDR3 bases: TGTGCCATCAGTGAGTCGCGTCAGGGAGGCACAGATACGCAGTATTTT.

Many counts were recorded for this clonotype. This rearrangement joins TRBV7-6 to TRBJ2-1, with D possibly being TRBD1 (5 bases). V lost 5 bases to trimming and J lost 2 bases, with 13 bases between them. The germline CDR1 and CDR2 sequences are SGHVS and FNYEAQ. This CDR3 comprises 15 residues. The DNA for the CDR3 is TGTGCCAGCAGCCCCCGTTGGGGCACCTACAATGAGCAGTTCTTC. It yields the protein CASSPRWGTYNEQFF.

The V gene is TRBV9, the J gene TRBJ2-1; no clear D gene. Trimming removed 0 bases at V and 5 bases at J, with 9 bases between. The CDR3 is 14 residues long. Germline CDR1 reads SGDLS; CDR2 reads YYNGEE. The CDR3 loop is CASSVAPPNNEQFF. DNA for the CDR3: TGTGCCAGCAGCGTAGCCCCCCCCAACAATGAGCAGTTCTTC.

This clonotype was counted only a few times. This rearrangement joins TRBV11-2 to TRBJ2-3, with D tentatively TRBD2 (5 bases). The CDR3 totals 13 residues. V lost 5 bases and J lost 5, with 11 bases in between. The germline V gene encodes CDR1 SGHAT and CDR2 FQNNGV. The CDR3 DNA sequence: TGTGCCAGCAGCGGGAGTGTGAGAGATACGCAGTATTTT. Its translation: CASSGSVRDTQYF.

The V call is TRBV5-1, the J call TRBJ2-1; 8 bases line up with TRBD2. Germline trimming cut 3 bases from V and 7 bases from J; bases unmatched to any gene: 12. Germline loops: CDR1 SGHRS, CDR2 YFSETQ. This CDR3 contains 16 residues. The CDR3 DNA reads TGCGCCAGCAGCTCCCCCGCGGGAGGTTCGTGGAATGAGCAGTTCTTC. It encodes CASSSPAGGSWNEQFF.

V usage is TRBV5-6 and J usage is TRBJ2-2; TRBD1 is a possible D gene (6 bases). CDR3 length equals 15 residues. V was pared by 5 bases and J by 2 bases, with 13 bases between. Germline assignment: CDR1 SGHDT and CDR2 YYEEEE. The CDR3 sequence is CASSLTGPNTGELFF. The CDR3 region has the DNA TGTGCCAGCAGTTTGACAGGACCAAACACCGGGGAGCTGTTTTTT. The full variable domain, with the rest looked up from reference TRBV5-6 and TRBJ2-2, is DAGVTQSPTHLIKTRGQQVTLRCSPKSGHDTVSWYQQALGQGPQFIFQYYEEEERQRGNFPDRFSGHQFPNYSSELNVNALLLGDSALYLCASSLTGPNTGELFFGEGSRLTVL.

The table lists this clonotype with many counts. In DNA, the CDR3 is TGTGCCAGCAGAGCTCTTAGCGGGGGCTCAGATACGCAGTATTTT. It yields the protein CASRALSGGSDTQYF. The chain has TRBV6-1 and TRBJ2-3; 9 bases map to TRBD2. The V and J ends lost 6 bases and 4 bases, in that order; junction bases with no gene match: 8. The CDR3 covers 15 residues. Germline V gene sequence: CDR1 MNHNS, CDR2 SASEGT.

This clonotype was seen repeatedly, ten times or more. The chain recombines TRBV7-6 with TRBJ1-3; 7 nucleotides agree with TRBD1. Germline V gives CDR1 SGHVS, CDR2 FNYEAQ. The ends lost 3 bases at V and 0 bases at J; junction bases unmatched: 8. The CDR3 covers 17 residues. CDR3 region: CASSLATGVNSGNTIYF. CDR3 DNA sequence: TGTGCCAGCAGCTTGGCTACAGGGGTAAACTCTGGAAACACCATATATTTT. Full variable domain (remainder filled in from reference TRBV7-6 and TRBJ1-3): GAGVSQSPRYKVTKRGQDVALRCDPISGHVSLYWYRQALGQGPEFLTYFNYEAQQDKSGLPNDRFSAERPEGSISTLTIQRTEQRDSAMYRCASSLATGVNSGNTIYFGEGSWLTVV.

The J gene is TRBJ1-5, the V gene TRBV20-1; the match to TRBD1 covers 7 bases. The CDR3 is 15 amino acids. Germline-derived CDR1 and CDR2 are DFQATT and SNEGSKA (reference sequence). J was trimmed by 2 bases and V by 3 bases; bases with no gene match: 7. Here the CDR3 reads CSASADRAGNQPQHF. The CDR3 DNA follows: TGCAGTGCTAGTGCCGACAGGGCGGGCAATCAGCCCCAGCATTTT.

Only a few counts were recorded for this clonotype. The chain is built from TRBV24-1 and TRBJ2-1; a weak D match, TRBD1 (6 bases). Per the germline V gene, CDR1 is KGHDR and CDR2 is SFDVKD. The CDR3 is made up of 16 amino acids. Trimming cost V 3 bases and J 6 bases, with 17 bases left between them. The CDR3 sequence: CATSDDGQNPRNEQFF. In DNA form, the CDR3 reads TGTGCCACCAGTGATGACGGACAGAACCCCCGCAATGAGCAGTTCTTC.

CDR3 DNA: TGCAGTGCTAGAGGATACTCGAAGCAAGAGACCCAGTACTTC. It codes for CSARGYSKQETQYF. The V gene is TRBV20-1, the J gene TRBJ2-5; D is undetermined. V was pared by 1 base and J by 2 bases, with 11 bases between. CDR1 is DFQATT, CDR2 SNEGSKA, per germline (reference sequence). The CDR3 has 14 residues.

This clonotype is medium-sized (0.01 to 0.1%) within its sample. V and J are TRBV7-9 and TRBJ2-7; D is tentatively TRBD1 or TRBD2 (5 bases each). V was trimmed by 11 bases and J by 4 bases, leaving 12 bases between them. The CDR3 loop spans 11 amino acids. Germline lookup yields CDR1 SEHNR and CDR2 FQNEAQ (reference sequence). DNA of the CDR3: TGTGCCTCCGGGACGGTTTACGAGCAGTACTTC. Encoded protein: CASGTVYEQYF. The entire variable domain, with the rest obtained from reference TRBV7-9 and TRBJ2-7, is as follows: DTGVSQNPRHKITKRGQNVTFRCDPISEHNRLYWYRQTLGQGPEFLTYFQNEAQLEKSRLLSDRFSAERPKGSFSTLEIQRTEQGDSAMYLCASGTVYEQYFGPGTRLTVT.

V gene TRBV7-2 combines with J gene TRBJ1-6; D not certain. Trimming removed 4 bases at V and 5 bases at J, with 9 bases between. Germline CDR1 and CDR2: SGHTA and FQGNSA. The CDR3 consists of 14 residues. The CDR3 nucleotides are TGTGCCAGCAGCTGGGGTACAAATAATTCACCCCTCCACTTT. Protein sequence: CASSWGTNNSPLHF.